These 14 T cell receptor beta chains were all obtained from the same sample, sequenced in a study of cytomegalovirus exposure and HLA in healthy donors. The method was immunoSEQ multiplex PCR; TCRdb's version includes in-frame clones alone and lacks a portion of them. The sample lists 100,000 to 150,000 clones, just under 95% occurring once. Sequencing input: PBMCs. These receptors were collected from a woman aged 18-35 years in good health and CMV-seronegative.

The chain links TRBV15 to TRBJ2-1, with D unresolved. The CDR3 totals 14 residues. V was shortened by 1 base and J by 0 bases, with 4 bases between the two germline ends. CDR1 and CDR2 from the germline V gene are LNHNV and YYDKDF (reference sequence). As DNA, the CDR3 is TGTGCCACCAGCAGAGCCGGCTCCTACAATGAGCAGTTCTTC. Translation: CATSRAGSYNEQFF.

This chain connects TRBV5-1 to TRBJ2-5; 7 nucleotides agree with TRBD2. There are 16 residues in the CDR3. CDR1 and CDR2 from the germline V gene are SGHRS and YFSETQ. V lost 2 bases and J lost 5; bases outside the gene matches: 12. The CDR3 DNA reads TGCGCCAGCAGCTTAACCCGGACTAGTGGGGGTGAGACCCAGTACTTC. It codes for CASSLTRTSGGETQYF.

The chain carries TRBV28 and TRBJ2-5; TRBD2 might be the D (6 bases). CDR1 and CDR2 from the germline V gene are MDHEN and SYDVKM. The length of the CDR3 is 21 residues. V was cut by 3 bases and J by 2 bases, with 31 bases left in between. The CDR3 DNA reads TGTGCCAGCAGTTTGGGCCCGGAGATACTTCTTGGGGAGGCTGAGCAAGAGACCCAGTACTTC. Translation: CASSLGPEILLGEAEQETQYF.

CDR3 loop: CASRPTGSYEQYF. The CDR3 DNA is TGTGCCAGCAGACCAACAGGGAGCTACGAGCAGTACTTC. J is TRBJ2-7 and V is TRBV6-5; D possibly corresponds to TRBD1 (6 bases). Germline CDR1 reads MNHEY; CDR2 reads SVGAGI. This CDR3 region has 13 residues. V was shortened by 6 bases and J by 3 bases, with 12 bases between the two germline ends.

Turning to this clone: Distinct nucleotide sequences in the sample also encode this CDR3. The V and J genes are TRBV9 and TRBJ1-1; D ambiguous. Trimming cost V 4 bases and J 1 base, with 11 bases left between them. This CDR3 spans 14 amino acids. Germline V gene data show CDR1 as SGDLS and CDR2 as YYNGEE. The DNA for the CDR3 is TGTGCCAGCAGCCCATTGACGGGGAACACTGAAGCTTTCTTT. Translation gives CASSPLTGNTEAFF.

The chain is built from TRBV18 and TRBJ2-2; possible D gene TRBD1, 6 bases. V shed 0 bases and J shed 2 bases, with 10 bases lying between them. The CDR3 extends over 16 amino acids. Germline values: CDR1 KGHSH, CDR2 LQKENI. The CDR3 sequence: CASSPPPRGNTGELFF. The CDR3, as DNA: TGTGCCAGCTCACCACCGCCCAGGGGAAACACCGGGGAGCTGTTTTTT.

The chain carries TRBV13 and TRBJ2-7; the match to TRBD1 covers 11 bases. V lost 5 bases to trimming and J lost 3 bases; unmatched junction nucleotides: 9. Germline V gene lookup returns CDR1 PRHDT and CDR2 FYEKMQ (reference sequence). This CDR3 is 16 amino acids long. As DNA, the CDR3 is TGTGCCAGCAGCCCTAGCTTTGGGACAGGGGGCTACGAGCAGTACTTC. Amino acid sequence: CASSPSFGTGGYEQYF.

The chain uses TRBV7-3 and TRBJ2-1, with 9 bases lining up with TRBD2. The germline gives CDR1 SGHTA, CDR2 FQGTGA. The CDR3 has 15 amino acids. V shed 5 bases, J shed 2 bases, and the junction held 4 bases outside the gene matches. The CDR3 sequence is CASSPLAGAYNEQFF. The CDR3 bases are TGTGCCAGCAGCCCCTTAGCGGGGGCCTACAATGAGCAGTTCTTC.

This clone appeared once. V usage is TRBV6-5 and J usage is TRBJ1-2, with a tentative D call TRBD1 (5 bases). The CDR3 contains 12 residues. V lost 0 bases and J lost 10, with 9 bases in between. Germline-derived CDR1 and CDR2 are MNHEY and SVGAGI. CDR3 DNA: TGTGCCAGCAGTTACTCGCCGGGGGACTACACCTTC. Its protein product is CASSYSPGDYTF.

In its sample, this clone was seen once. The identical CDR3 is also encoded by other nucleotide sequences in the sample. The chain employs TRBV2 and TRBJ2-7; 8 bases are shared with TRBD1. The CDR3 spans 15 residues. In germline, CDR1 is SNHLY, CDR2 FYNNEI. Trimming cost V 7 bases and J 7 bases; bases outside gene matches: 15. The CDR3 DNA reads as TGTGCCAGCAAATATTCCGGGACAGGAGGTCGAGAGCAGTACTTC. Its protein is CASKYSGTGGREQYF.

This clone was observed once. This rearrangement joins TRBV6-5 to TRBJ2-3, with TRBD1 identical over 8 bases. J lost 2 bases, V lost 6 bases, and 7 bases had no gene match. The CDR3 is 15 residues long. Germline-derived CDR1 and CDR2 are MNHEY and SVGAGI. The CDR3 here is CASSIRTGITDTQYF. CDR3 coding DNA: TGTGCCAGCAGCATCCGGACAGGGATCACAGATACGCAGTATTTT.

Comments on this clone: Other nucleotide sequences from this sample produce the same CDR3. This rearrangement joins TRBV27 to TRBJ2-1; D may be TRBD2 (6 bases). The CDR3 has 14 amino acids. The germline CDR1 and CDR2 sequences are MNHEY and SMNVEV (reference sequence). Trimming removed 5 bases from V and 5 bases from J, with 13 bases in between. CDR3 region: CASSPGLTDNEQFF. The CDR3 DNA reads as TGTGCCAGCAGTCCGGGACTCACGGACAATGAGCAGTTCTTC.

This clone was seen only once. V gene TRBV6-1 combines with J gene TRBJ2-3, with 9 bases lining up with TRBD1. Trimming cost V 6 bases and J 4 bases; bases outside gene matches: 8. Germline lookup yields CDR1 MNHNS and CDR2 SASEGT. The CDR3 sequence is 15 residues long. In DNA, the CDR3 is TGTGCCAGCAGAGCCGGGACAGGGTTGGCAGATACGCAGTATTTT. Translation gives CASRAGTGLADTQYF.

The chain couples TRBV7-2 to TRBJ2-2; 7 bases are a match to TRBD1. Trimming cost V 5 bases and J 5 bases; bases outside gene matches: 8. The CDR3 consists of 15 residues. The germline CDR1 and CDR2 sequences are SGHTA and FQGNSA. CDR3 residues: CASSTDRVSTGELFF. DNA of the CDR3: TGTGCCAGCAGCACTGACAGGGTATCAACCGGGGAGCTGTTTTTT.